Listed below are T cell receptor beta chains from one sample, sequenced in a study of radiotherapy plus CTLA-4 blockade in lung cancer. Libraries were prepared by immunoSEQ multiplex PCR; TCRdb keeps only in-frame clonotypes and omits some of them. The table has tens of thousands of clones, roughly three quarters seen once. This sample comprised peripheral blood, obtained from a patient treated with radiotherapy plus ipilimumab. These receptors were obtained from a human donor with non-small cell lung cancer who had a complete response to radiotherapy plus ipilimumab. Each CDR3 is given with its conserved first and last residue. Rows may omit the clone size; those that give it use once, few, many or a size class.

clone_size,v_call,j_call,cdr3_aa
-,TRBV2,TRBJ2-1,CASRESGTSGSFVHEQFF
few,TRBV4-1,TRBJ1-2,CASSQERLSPATGRNNYGYTF
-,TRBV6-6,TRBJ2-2,CASTERGYTGELFF
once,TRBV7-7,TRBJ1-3,CASSARGSGNTIYF
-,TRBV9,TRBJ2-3,CASSQAGGRGDTQYF
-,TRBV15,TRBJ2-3,CATSRGQAGTDTQYF
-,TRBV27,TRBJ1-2,CASSQIRDRHYGYTF
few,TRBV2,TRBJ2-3,CASKGRGYPDTQYF
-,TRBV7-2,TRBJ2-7,CASSPGQGAYEQYF
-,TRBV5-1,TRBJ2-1,CASSSSSGRAYNEQFF
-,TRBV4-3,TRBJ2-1,CASSRIVTSGTNEQFF
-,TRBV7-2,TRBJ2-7,CASSLGTGRYEQYF
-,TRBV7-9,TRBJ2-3,CASSFLAGGLHTQYF
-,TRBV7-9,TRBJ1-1,CASSRQNTEAFF
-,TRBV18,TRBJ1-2,CASSPARDRKIGYTF
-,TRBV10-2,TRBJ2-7,CASSVRGPGDQEYF
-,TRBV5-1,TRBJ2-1,CASSPGRFSGVPSYNEQFF
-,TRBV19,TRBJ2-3,CASSPDRAITDTQYF
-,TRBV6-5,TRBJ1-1,CASSKPGQMNTEAFF
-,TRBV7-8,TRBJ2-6,CASSLGVAGAFNVLTF
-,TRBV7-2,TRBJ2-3,CASSSQGALAIDTQYF
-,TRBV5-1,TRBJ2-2,CASSLAASGSFNGELFF
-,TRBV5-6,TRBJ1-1,CASSLRRQGVAEAFF
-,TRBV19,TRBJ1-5,CASRDSVNQPQHF
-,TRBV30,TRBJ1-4,CAWSAGSEKLFF
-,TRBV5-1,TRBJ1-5,CASSPTGTANQPQHF
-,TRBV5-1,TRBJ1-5,CASSLSGQDSNQPQHF
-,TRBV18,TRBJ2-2,CASSPGGLAGELFF
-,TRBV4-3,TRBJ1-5,CASSPKPPGGANFGQPQHF
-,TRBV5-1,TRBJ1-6,CASSLFQGAGSPLHF
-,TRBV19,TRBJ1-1,CASSETPNTEAFF
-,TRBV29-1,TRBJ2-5,CSVQGDLFKGTQYF
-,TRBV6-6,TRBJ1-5,CASSGQGAFNQPQHF
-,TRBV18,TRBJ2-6,CATRQGLGGTGANVLTF
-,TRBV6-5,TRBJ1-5,CASRTQGGQPQHF
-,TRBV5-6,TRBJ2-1,CASSFQVVSYNEQFF
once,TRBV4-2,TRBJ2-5,CASSQDNRAGETQYF
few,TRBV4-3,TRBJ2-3,CASSRTGDTQYF
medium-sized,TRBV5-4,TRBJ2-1,CASSFQNGQFF
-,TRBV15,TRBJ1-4,CATSRGQARNEKLFF
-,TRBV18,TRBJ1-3,CASSLAQGDSGNTIYF
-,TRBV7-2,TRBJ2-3,CASSSAWGQTDTQYF
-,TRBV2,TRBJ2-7,CASRIQGLYEQYF
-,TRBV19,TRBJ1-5,CASRYSGGSNQPQHF
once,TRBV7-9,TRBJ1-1,CASSLEARVASRNTEAFF
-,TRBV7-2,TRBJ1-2,CASTPLGGENYGYTF
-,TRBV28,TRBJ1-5,CASSSPSQGQPQHF
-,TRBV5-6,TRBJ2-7,CASSFKRTGGLYEQYF
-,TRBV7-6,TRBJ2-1,CASSRGGGEQFF
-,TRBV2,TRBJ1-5,CASSDPTPGQPQHF
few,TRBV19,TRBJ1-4,CASSSRGLELFF
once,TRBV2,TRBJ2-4,CASSEVQSPGHWDF